These 15 T cell receptor beta chains were all obtained from the same sample, sequenced in a study of T cells in Graves' hyperthyroidism and ophthalmopathy. The CDR3 regions of TCR beta were amplified from RNA transcripts. An initial round of RT-PCR targeting the TCR CDR3 relied on the HTBI primer set. TCRdb called the multiplex PCR reads again in MiXCR, with one record for every CDR3 protein. The repertoire consists of about 520,000 distinct CDR3 sequences, with around 22% occurring once and the leading ten covering about 10%. Sample: blood. The receptors were sampled from a woman under 40 with Graves' ophthalmopathy.

This rearrangement joins TRBV7-2 to TRBJ1-3; D gene unclear. Germline CDR1 reads SGHTA; CDR2 reads FQGNSA. This CDR3 comprises 15 residues. Between the trimmed V and J ends, which lost 2 bases and 0 bases, there was a span of 8 bases. CDR3 residues: CASSLWLSSGNTIYF. CDR3 sequence (DNA): TGTGCCAGCAGCTTATGGCTCTCCTCTGGAAACACCATATATTTT. Supplemented by reference TRBV7-2 and TRBJ1-3, the full variable domain reads GAGVSQSPSNKVTEKGKDVELRCDPISGHTALYWYRQSLGQGLEFLIYFQGNSAPDKSGLPSDRFSAERTGGSVSTLTIQRTQQEDSAVYLCASSLWLSSGNTIYFGEGSWLTVV.

This clonotype was observed a few times. This chain links TRBV12-3 or TRBV12-4 with TRBJ1-1; 10 bases fit TRBD1. The CDR3 consists of 15 residues. V lost 7 bases to trimming and J lost 3 bases; unmatched junction nucleotides: 8. CDR3 region: CASIRQGARDTEAFF. The CDR3 coding sequence is TGTGCCAGCATTAGACAGGGGGCCAGGGACACTGAAGCTTTCTTT.

This clonotype was seen many times. The genes are TRBV7-8 and TRBJ1-5; possible D gene TRBD1, 5 bases. Germline V gene sequence: CDR1 SGHVS, CDR2 FQNEAQ. V was clipped by 4 bases and J by 9 bases, with 25 bases between them. The CDR3 has 17 residues. CDR3 nucleotides: TGTGCCAGCAGCTCGAGGGGACTCCGGGACGGTAGTTTGCCCCAGCATTTT. Encoded protein: CASSSRGLRDGSLPQHF.

This clonotype was counted many times. The chain employs TRBV7-2 and TRBJ1-2, with D maybe TRBD1 (6 bases). In germline, CDR1 is SGHTA, CDR2 FQGNSA. V was cut by 5 bases and J by 5 bases, with 12 bases left in between. The CDR3 totals 13 residues. CDR3 sequence (DNA): TGTGCCAGCAGCGCAGACAGGTTTTATGGCTACACCTTC. Translated, it gives CASSADRFYGYTF.

This chain links TRBV30 with TRBJ2-7; no definite D call. The V and J ends lost 2 bases and 4 bases respectively, with 9 bases between them. The germline V gene encodes CDR1 GTSNPN and CDR2 SVGIG (reference sequence). The CDR3 sequence is 12 residues long. Here the CDR3 reads CAWSPQRYEQYF. CDR3 sequence (DNA): TGTGCCTGGAGTCCTCAGCGATACGAGCAGTACTTC.

This clonotype has ten or more counts. The CDR3 nucleotides read TGTGCCATTATCATCGGGACAATCGACTACGAGCAGTACTTC. This codes for CAIIIGTIDYEQYF. V and J are TRBV19 and TRBJ2-7; TRBD1 is a possible D gene (6 bases). CDR3 length equals 14 residues. In germline, CDR1 is LNHDA, CDR2 SQIVND (reference sequence). V lost 10 bases to trimming and J lost 3 bases, with 19 bases between them.

The CDR3 spells CASSPSGDLNQPQHF. Written as DNA, the CDR3 is TGTGCCAGCTCACCATCGGGTGATCTCAATCAGCCCCAGCATTTT. This chain uses TRBV18 with TRBJ1-5; D is ambiguous. CDR3 length equals 15 residues. Germline V CDR1 and CDR2: KGHSH, LQKENI. The germline V and J ends were trimmed by 2 bases and 3 bases, with 11 bases remaining between them.

This clonotype was seen a few times. The CDR3 protein is CASSENSVRSYGYTF. As DNA, the CDR3 is TGTGCCAGCAGTGAAAATAGCGTCAGATCCTATGGCTACACCTTC. The gene calls are TRBV6-1 and TRBJ1-2; D gene uncertain. Per germline, CDR1 MNHNS and CDR2 SASEGT. The ends were cut back, 2 bases at V and 4 bases at J, with 14 bases in the middle. The CDR3 spans 15 residues.

This clonotype was detected only once. The chain recombines TRBV14 with TRBJ1-5; the D gene is possibly TRBD1 (5 bases). Germline V gives CDR1 SGHDN, CDR2 FVKESK. The V end lost 2 bases, the J end lost 9 bases, and 11 bases lay between the germline ends. The CDR3 has 13 amino acids. CDR3: CASSQRGSTPQHF. Written as DNA, the CDR3 is TGTGCCAGCAGCCAACGGGGGTCCACGCCCCAGCATTTT.

This clonotype occurred many times. The V call is TRBV12-3 or TRBV12-4, the J call TRBJ1-2; 8 bases are a match to TRBD1. The V and J ends lost 6 bases and 5 bases, in that order; junction bases with no gene match: 8. The CDR3 is made up of 14 amino acids. In DNA, the CDR3 is TGTGCCAGCAGACCGGACAGGGCACGGTATGGCTACACCTTC. This codes for CASRPDRARYGYTF.

The V and J genes are TRBV20-1 and TRBJ1-5; D is ambiguous. V was clipped by 7 bases and J by 4 bases, with 20 bases between them. This CDR3 contains 15 residues. In germline, CDR1 is DFQATT, CDR2 SNEGSKA (reference sequence). The CDR3 DNA reads TGCAGTGTAATCTCGTCGGGAGGGATGAATCAGCCCCAGCATTTT. Translation: CSVISSGGMNQPQHF.

This clonotype was recorded at least ten times. This sequence joins TRBV20-1 and TRBJ2-5; the D is unclear. CDR1 DFQATT and CDR2 SNEGSKA come from the germline V gene (reference sequence). This CDR3 region has 11 residues. Trimming cost V 0 bases and J 4 bases, with 3 bases left between them. The CDR3 DNA is TGCAGTGCTAGAGATGGAGAGACCCAGTACTTC. Translating gives CSARDGETQYF.

This sequence joins TRBV29-1 and TRBJ1-1; D gene unclear. CDR3 length: 11 amino acids. Germline CDR1 and CDR2: SQVTM and ANQGSEA. The V end was cut by 3 bases, the J end by 2 bases, with 4 bases between. The CDR3 nucleotides read TGCAGCGTTGAGCAAAACACTGAAGCTTTCTTT. Its translation: CSVEQNTEAFF.

In its sample, this clonotype was seen many times. The chain links TRBV6-5 to TRBJ2-7; D not certain. Germline V gene sequence: CDR1 MNHEY, CDR2 SVGAGI. The CDR3 is 13 residues long. V lost 2 bases, J lost 2 bases, and 7 bases lay in between. CDR3 region: CASSYTQAYEQYF. In DNA, the CDR3 is TGTGCCAGCAGTTACACCCAAGCCTACGAGCAGTACTTC.

This clonotype showed up just once. The rearrangement links TRBV20-1 to TRBJ1-2, with D possibly matching TRBD1 (5 bases). Germline V gene sequence: CDR1 DFQATT, CDR2 SNEGSKA (reference sequence). CDR3 length: 14 residues. Trimming removed 0 bases at V and 5 bases at J, with 13 bases between. As DNA, the CDR3 is TGCAGTGCTAGAGATCAGACAGCAGGATATGGCTACACCTTC. Protein: CSARDQTAGYGYTF.